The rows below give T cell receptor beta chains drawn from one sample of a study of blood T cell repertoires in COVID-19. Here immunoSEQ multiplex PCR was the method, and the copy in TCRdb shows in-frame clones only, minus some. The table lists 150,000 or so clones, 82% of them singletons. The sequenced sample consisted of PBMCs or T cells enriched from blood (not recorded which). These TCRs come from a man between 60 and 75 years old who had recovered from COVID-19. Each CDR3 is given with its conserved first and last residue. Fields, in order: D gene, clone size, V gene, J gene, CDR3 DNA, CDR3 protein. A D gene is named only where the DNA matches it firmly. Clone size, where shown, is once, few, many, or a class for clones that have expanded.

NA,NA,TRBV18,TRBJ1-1,TGTGCCAGCTCACTCACAAATGTCGGGGCTGAAGCTTTCTTT,CASSLTNVGAEAFF
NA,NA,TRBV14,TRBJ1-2,TGTGCCAGCAGCCAAGATCTTGTGAGAGAAGGCTACACCTTC,CASSQDLVREGYTF
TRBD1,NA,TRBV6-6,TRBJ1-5,TGTGCCAGCAGTTACAGACAGGGCGGCAATCAGCCCCAGCATTTT,CASSYRQGGNQPQHF
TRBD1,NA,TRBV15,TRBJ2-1,TGTGCCACCAGCTTTCCGGGACAGGGTGAGGAGCAGTTCTTC,CATSFPGQGEEQFF
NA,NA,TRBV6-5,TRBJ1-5,TGTGCCAGCGGGCAGAGTCTTGGTCAGCCCCAGCATTTT,CASGQSLGQPQHF
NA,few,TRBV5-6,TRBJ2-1,TGTGCCAGCAGCTTGGATAAGTTGGCTAGACGGAATGAGCAGTTCTTC,CASSLDKLARRNEQFF
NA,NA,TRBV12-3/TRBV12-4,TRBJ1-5,TGTGCCAGCAGTTTCGGCAATCAGCCCCAGCATTTT,CASSFGNQPQHF
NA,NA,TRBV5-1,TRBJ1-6,TGCGCCAGCAGCTTGGATTGGGAGTTAGTTAATTCACCCCTCCACTTT,CASSLDWELVNSPLHF
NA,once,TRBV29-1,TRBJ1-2,TGCAGCGTCAAACAGGGATACGACTATGGCTACACCTTC,CSVKQGYDYGYTF
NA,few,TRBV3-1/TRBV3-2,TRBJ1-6,TGTGCCAGCAGCCAAATGGACAGTTCTAATTCACCCCTCCACTTT,CASSQMDSSNSPLHF
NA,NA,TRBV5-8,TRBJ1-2,TGTGCCAGCAGCTTGAGGTCCGGACAGAGCTATGGCTACACCTTC,CASSLRSGQSYGYTF
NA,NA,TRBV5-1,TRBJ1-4,TGCGCCAGCAGCCGTCAACCCCCAGGGGCTGCTAATGAAAAACTGTTTTTT,CASSRQPPGAANEKLFF
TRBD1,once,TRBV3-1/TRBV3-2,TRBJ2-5,TGTGCCAGCAGCCAACGGACAGGGGGAGAGACCCAGTACTTC,CASSQRTGGETQYF
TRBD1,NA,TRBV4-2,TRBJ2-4,TGTGCCAGCAGCCCGTCCCGGGACAGGGAAGGGAACATTCAGTACTTC,CASSPSRDREGNIQYF
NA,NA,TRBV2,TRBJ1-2,TGTGCCAGCAGGGCGACAGTCAACTATGGCTACACCTTC,CASRATVNYGYTF
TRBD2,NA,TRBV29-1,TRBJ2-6,TGCAGCGCCTACGAACTAGCGGGAGACTCCTCTGGGGCCAACGTCCTGACTTTC,CSAYELAGDSSGANVLTF
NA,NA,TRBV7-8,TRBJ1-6,TGTGCCAGCAGCCGCACAGGACAGAGCTCCTATAATTCACCCCTCCACTTT,CASSRTGQSSYNSPLHF
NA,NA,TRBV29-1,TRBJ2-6,TGCAGCGTTGAAGTGGGGGGTGGTGGGGCCAACGTCCTGACTTTC,CSVEVGGGGANVLTF
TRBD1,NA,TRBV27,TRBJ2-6,TGTGCCAGCAGTTTCAACAGGGGGACCTCTGGGGCCAACGTCCTGACTTTC,CASSFNRGTSGANVLTF
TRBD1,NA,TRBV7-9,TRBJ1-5,TGTGCCAGCAGCTTTTCAGGGGGCACTCAGCCCCAGCATTTT,CASSFSGGTQPQHF
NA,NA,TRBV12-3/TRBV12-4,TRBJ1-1,TGTGCCAGCAGTTCTGCCCTTTCACATACTTTCTTT,CASSSALSHTFF
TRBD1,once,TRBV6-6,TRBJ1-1,TGTGCCAGCAGTTACATGTACAGGGGTTCGGACACTGAAGCTTTCTTT,CASSYMYRGSDTEAFF
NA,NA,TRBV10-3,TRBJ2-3,TGTGCCATCTCGAACTTCGTCACAGATACGCAGTATTTT,CAISNFVTDTQYF
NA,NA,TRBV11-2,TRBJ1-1,TGTGCCAGCAGCCATGCCGGGGTTGGGACTGAAGCTTTCTTT,CASSHAGVGTEAFF
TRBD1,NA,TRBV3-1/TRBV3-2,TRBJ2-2,TGTGCCAGCAGCTTTCGTCGACAGGGTCAGGCCGGGGAGCTGTTTTTT,CASSFRRQGQAGELFF
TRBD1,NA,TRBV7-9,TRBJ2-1,TGTGCCAGCAGGCCCACAGGGGTAGTTGGCAATGAGCAGTTCTTC,CASRPTGVVGNEQFF
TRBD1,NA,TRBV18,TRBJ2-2,TGTGCCAGCTCACCGGGGACAGGGAGGACCGGGGAGCTGTTTTTT,CASSPGTGRTGELFF
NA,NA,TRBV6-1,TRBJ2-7,TGTGCCAGCAGTGAAGCGGGTAGAACCAGGGAGCAGTACTTC,CASSEAGRTREQYF
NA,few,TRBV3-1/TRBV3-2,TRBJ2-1,TGTGCCAGCAGGCAACGCAATGAGCAGTTCTTC,CASRQRNEQFF
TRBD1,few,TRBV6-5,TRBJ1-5,TGTGCCAGCAGTAAACAGGGGGCTGGTAATCAGCCCCAGCATTTT,CASSKQGAGNQPQHF
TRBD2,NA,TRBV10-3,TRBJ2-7,TGTGCCATCAGTTTGACTAGCGGGAGCTCCTACGAGCAGTACTTC,CAISLTSGSSYEQYF
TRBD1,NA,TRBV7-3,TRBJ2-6,TGTGCCAGCAGCCGGAACAGGGGGCGGACCGGGGCCAACGTCCTGACTTTC,CASSRNRGRTGANVLTF
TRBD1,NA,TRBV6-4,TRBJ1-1,TGTGCCAGGCATAACTATCACAGGGGGCTGAACACTGAAGCTTTCTTT,CARHNYHRGLNTEAFF
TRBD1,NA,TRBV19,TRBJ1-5,TGTGCCACCACAGGGGCCTACAATCAGCCCCAGCATTTT,CATTGAYNQPQHF
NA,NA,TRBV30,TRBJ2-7,TGTGCCTGGGACCCCGGGACAACCTACGAGCAGTACTTC,CAWDPGTTYEQYF
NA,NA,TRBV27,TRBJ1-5,TGTGCCAGCAGTCCCATTGCGGGGGGCTCGGGTAGCAATCAGCCCCAGCATTTT,CASSPIAGGSGSNQPQHF
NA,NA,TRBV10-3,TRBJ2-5,TGTGCCATCAGTGACGGGAAGGTCCCAGAGACCCAGTACTTC,CAISDGKVPETQYF
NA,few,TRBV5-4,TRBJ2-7,TGTGCCAGCAGCTTGCCCGTCTCCTACGAGCAGTACTTC,CASSLPVSYEQYF
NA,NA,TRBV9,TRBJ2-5,TGTGCCAGCAGCCCAGGGCCAACCCAAGAGACCCAGTACTTC,CASSPGPTQETQYF
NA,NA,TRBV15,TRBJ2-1,TGTGCCACCAGCAGGGGGCGCGGCCGGAGTGAGCAGTTCTTC,CATSRGRGRSEQFF
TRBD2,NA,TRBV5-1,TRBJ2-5,TGCGCCAGCAGCTTGGGACTAGCGGGGGAAGAGACCCAGTACTTC,CASSLGLAGEETQYF
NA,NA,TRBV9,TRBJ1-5,TGTGCCAGCAGCGTAGGAGGGAAGGTCAATCAGCCCCAGCATTTT,CASSVGGKVNQPQHF
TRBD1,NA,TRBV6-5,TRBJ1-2,TGTGCCAGCACCCCTAGGACAGGGCATGGCTACACCTTC,CASTPRTGHGYTF
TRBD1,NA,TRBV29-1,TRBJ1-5,TGCAGCGTTGAGACCGGACAGGGAGAGCCCCAGCATTTT,CSVETGQGEPQHF
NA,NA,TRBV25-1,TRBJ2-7,TGTGCCAGCAGTAGGAGCGGAAGGGCCTACGAGCAGTACTTC,CASSRSGRAYEQYF
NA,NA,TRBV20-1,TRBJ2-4,TGCAGTGCTAGTTTTACCAAAAACATTCAGTACTTC,CSASFTKNIQYF
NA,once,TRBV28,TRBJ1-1,TGTGCCAGCAGTTTAATAACAGAAAACACTGAAGCTTTCTTT,CASSLITENTEAFF
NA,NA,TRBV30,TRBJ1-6,TGTGCCTGGAGTGTAGGGGCAATGTGGTCACCCCTCCACTTT,CAWSVGAMWSPLHF
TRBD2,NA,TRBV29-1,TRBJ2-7,TGCAGCGTTGACCAAGGGACTAGCGGTTCCTACGAGCAGTACTTC,CSVDQGTSGSYEQYF
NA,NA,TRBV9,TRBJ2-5,TGTGCCAGCAGCGTAGGAACAGGACAAGAGACCCAGTACTTC,CASSVGTGQETQYF
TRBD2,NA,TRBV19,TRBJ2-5,TGTGCCAGTACGATGGCGGGGGGCAAGAAAGAGACCCAGTACTTC,CASTMAGGKKETQYF
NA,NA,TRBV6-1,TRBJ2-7,TGTGCCAGCAGTGAACCCTCTTACGAGCAGTACTTC,CASSEPSYEQYF
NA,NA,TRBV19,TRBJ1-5,TGTGCCAGTAGTCCTCAGATAAGCAATCAGCCCCAGCATTTT,CASSPQISNQPQHF
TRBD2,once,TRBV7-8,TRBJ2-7,TGTGCCAGCATGGCTAGCGGGATTCTGGACGAGCAGTACTTC,CASMASGILDEQYF
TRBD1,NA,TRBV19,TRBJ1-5,TGTGCCAGTAGTGGCGGCCAGGGGGGAAATCAGCCCCAGCATTTT,CASSGGQGGNQPQHF
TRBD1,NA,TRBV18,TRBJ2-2,TGTGCCAGCTCACCACAGGGGACAGTTAACACCGGGGAGCTGTTTTTT,CASSPQGTVNTGELFF
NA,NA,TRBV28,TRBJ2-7,TGTGCCAGCAGTTTATATTTCCGCCCGGGACTGACAACCTACGAGCAGTACTTC,CASSLYFRPGLTTYEQYF
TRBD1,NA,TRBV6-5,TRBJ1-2,TGTGCCAGCAGTTACTCGATGGGACAGGGTTTCTGCACCTTC,CASSYSMGQGFCTF
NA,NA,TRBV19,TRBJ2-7,TGTGCCAGTAAGATAACAGGGAGCTACGAGCAGTACTTC,CASKITGSYEQYF